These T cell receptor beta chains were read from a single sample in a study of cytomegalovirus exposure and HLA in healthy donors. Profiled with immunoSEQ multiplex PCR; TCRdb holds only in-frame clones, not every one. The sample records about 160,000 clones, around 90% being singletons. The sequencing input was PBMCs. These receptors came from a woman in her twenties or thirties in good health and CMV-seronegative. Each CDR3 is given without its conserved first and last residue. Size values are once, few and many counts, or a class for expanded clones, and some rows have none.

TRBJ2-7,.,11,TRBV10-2,ASRPQTGYEQY
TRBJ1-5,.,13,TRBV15,ATSRATGTHQPQH
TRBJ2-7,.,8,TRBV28,ASSTYEQY
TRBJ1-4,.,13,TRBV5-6,ASSSLRTGGEKLF
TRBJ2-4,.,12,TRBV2,ASMGLRGWNIQY
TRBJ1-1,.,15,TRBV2,ASSEVGQVVVNTEAF
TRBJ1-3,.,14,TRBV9,ASSVELEGSGNTIY
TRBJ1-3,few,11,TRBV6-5,ASKEGLRNTIY
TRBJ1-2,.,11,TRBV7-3,ASGVTGEHGYT
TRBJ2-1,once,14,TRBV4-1,ASSQVGEGVNNEQF
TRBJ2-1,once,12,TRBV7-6,ASSLAQGFHEQF
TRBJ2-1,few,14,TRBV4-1,ASSQAGGTSYNEQF
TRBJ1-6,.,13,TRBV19,ASSEEQGWGSPLH
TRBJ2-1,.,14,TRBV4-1,ASSQDLAGADNEQF
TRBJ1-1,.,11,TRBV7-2,ASSPRVGLDAF
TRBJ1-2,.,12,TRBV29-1,SVQFWGQRDGYT
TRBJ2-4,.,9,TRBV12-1,ASSFGMGPY
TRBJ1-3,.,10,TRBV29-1,SAYRSGNTIY
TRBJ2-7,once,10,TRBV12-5,ASGLRLYEQY
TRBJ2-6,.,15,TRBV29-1,SVSTGTGSSGANVLT
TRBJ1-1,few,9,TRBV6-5,ASSSRDMAF
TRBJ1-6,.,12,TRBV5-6,ASSLRRDNSPLH
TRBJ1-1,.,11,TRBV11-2,ASSLVESTEAF
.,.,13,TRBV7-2,ASSPRSGTAYEQY
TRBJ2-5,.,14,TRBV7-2,ASSLAGAGAGETQY